This TCR beta chain was identified during a study of T cell repertoires in cytomegalovirus infection. Study as a whole: It was the public TCR beta signatures that indicated both CMV infection and matching HLA type.

This clonotype showed up just a few times. Its antigen is not known. TCRdb independently ran MiXCR on the reads; one entry per CDR3 protein. The repertoire consists of roughly 800,000 distinct CDR3 sequences, with approximately 32% occurring once and the leading ten covering 13%. Germline CDR1 reads MNHEY; CDR2 reads SVGAGI. Trimming shortened V by 4 bases and J by 6 bases, and 10 bases separated the two germline ends. The CDR3 is made up of 13 amino acids. Study-wide findings and caveats: Carriage of CMV together with the relevant HLA was identifiable through cumulative public TCR beta family frequency. Dominating the ex vivo response were TCR beta clonotypes that were CMV-specific and HLA-C-restricted.

The chain joins TRBV6-5 to TRBJ2-1; unclear D gene. The sample consisted of cultured CD8+ T cells from PBMCs, taken from culture after CMV antigen stimulation. This clonotype was obtained from a human donor in good health (CMV status not recorded). Some clones in this sample may be carry-over from other donors' samples. The CDR3 sequence: CASSWGILNEQFF. As DNA, the CDR3 is TGTGCCAGCAGTTGGGGTATCCTCAATGAGCAGTTCTTC.